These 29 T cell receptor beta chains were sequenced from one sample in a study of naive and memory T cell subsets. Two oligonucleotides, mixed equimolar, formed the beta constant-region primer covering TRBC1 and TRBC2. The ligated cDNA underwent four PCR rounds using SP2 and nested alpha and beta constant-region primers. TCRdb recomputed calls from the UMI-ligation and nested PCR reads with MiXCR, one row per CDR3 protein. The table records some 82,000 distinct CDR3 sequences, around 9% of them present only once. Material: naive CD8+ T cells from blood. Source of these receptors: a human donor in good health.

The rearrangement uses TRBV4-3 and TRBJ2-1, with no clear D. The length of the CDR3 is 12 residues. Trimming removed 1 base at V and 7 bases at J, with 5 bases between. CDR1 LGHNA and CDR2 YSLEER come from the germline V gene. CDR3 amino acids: CASSQGNNEQFF. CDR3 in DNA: TGCGCCAGCAGCCAAGGGAATAATGAGCAGTTCTTC.

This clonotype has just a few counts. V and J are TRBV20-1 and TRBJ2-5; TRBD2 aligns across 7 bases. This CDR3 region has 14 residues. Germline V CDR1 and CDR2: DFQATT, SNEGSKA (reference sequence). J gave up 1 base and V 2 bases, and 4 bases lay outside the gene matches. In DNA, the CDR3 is TGCAGTGCTAGACTCGGGGGGTTCCAAGAGACCCAGTACTTC. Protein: CSARLGGFQETQYF.

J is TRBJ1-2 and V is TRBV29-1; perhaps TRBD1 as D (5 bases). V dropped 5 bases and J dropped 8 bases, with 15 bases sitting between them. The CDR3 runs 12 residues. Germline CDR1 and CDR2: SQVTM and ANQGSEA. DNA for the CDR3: TGCAGCGTTCTGGGGGACTACGGAGGCTACACCTTC. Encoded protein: CSVLGDYGGYTF. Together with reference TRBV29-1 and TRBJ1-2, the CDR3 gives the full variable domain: SAVISQKPSRDICQRGTSLTIQCQVDSQVTMMFWYRQQPGQSLTLIATANQGSEATYESGFVIDKFPISRPNLTFSTLTVSNMSPEDSSIYLCSVLGDYGGYTFGSGTRLTVV.

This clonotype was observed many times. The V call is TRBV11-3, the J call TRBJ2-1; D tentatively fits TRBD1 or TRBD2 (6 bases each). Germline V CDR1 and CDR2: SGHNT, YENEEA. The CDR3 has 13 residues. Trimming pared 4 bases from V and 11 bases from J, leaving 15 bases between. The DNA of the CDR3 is TGTGCCAGCAGCTGGGGGCGGGCGGGACAGCAGTTCTTC. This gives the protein CASSWGRAGQQFF.

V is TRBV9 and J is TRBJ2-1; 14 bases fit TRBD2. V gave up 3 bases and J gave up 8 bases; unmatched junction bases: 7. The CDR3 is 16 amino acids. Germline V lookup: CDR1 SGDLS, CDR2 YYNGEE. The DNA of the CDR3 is TGTGCCAGCAGCGCCTCCGGGACTAGCGGGAGTGATGAGCAGTTCTTC. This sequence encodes CASSASGTSGSDEQFF.

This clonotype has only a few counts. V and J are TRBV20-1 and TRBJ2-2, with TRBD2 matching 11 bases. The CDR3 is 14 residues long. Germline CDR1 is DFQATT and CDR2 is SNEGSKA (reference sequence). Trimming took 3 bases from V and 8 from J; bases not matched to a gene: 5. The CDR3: CSARGTSGGGELFF. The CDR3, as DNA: TGCAGTGCTAGGGGCACTAGCGGGGGAGGGGAGCTGTTTTTT.

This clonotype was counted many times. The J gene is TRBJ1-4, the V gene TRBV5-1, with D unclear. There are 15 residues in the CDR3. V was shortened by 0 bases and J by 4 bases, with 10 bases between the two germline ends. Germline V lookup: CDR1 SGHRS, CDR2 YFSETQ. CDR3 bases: TGCGCCAGCAGCTTGGTGGCAGGAGTTAATGAAAAACTGTTTTTT. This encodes CASSLVAGVNEKLFF.

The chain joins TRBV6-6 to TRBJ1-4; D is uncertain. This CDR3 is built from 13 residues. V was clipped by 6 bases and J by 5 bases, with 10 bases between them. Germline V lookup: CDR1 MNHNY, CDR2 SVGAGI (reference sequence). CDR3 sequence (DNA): TGTGCCAGCAGAACAGCACTCAATGAAAAACTGTTTTTT. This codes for CASRTALNEKLFF.

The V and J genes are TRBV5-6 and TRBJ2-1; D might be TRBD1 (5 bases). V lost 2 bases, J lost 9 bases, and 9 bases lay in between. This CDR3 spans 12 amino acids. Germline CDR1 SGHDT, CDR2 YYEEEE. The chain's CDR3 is CASSLGAGEQFF. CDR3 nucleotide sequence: TGTGCCAGCAGCTTAGGGGCTGGTGAGCAGTTCTTC.

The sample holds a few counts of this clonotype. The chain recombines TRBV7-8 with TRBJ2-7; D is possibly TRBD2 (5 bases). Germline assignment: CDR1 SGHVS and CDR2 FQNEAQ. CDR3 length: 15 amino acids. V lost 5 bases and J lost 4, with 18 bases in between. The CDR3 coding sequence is TGTGCCAGCAGCATAGAGCCCTCCCCGGGGTACGAGCAGTACTTC. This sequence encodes CASSIEPSPGYEQYF.

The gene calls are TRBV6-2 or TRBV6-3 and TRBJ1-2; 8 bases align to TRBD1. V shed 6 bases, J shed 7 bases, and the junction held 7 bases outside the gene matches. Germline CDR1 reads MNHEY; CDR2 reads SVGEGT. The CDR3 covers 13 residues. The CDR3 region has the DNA TGTGCCAGCAGCCAGACAGGGGAGAGTGGCTACACCTTC. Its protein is CASSQTGESGYTF.

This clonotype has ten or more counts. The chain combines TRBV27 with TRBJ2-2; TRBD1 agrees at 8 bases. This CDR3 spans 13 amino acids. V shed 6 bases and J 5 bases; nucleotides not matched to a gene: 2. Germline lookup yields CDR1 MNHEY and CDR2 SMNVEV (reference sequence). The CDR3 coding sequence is TGTGCCAGCAGAAACAGGGGGACCGGGGAGCTGTTTTTT. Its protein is CASRNRGTGELFF.

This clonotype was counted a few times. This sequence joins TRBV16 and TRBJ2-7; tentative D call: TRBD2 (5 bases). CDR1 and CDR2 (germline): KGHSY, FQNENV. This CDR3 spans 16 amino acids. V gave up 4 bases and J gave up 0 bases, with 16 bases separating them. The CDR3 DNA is TGTGCCAGCAGCCGCCCTTCCGGGGTAGGCTCCTACGAGCAGTACTTC. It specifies CASSRPSGVGSYEQYF.

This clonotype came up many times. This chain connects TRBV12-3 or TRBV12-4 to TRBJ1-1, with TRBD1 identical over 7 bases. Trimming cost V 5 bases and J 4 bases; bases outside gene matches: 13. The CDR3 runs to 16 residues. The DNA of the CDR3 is TGTGCCAGCAGTCCAAAGGACAGGCCCTTAAGCACTGAAGCTTTCTTT. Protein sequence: CASSPKDRPLSTEAFF.

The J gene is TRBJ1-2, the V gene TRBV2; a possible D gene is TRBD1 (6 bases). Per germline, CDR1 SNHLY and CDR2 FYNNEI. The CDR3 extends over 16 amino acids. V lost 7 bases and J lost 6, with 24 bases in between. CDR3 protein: CASTRSGRGGIDGYTF. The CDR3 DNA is TGTGCCAGCACCAGAAGCGGGAGGGGGGGTATCGATGGCTACACCTTC.

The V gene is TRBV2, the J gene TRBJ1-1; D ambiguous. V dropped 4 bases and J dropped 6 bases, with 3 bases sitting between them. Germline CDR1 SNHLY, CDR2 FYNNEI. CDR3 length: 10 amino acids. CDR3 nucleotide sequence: TGTGCCAGCAGTGGGTCTGAAGCTTTCTTT. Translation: CASSGSEAFF.

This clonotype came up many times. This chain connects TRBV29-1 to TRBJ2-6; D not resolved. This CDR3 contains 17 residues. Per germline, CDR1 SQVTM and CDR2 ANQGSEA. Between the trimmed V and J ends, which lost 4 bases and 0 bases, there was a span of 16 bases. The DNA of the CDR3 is TGCAGCGTTGCGGAAAAGGCCACCCCCTCTGGGGCCAACGTCCTGACTTTC. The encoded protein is CSVAEKATPSGANVLTF.

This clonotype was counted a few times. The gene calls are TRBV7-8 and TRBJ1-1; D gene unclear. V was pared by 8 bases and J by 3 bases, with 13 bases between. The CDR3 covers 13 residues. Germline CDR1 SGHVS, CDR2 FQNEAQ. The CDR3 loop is CASFTEIYTEAFF. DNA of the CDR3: TGTGCCAGCTTTACGGAAATATACACTGAAGCTTTCTTT. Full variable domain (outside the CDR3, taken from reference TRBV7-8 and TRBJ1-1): GAGVSQSPRYKVAKRGQDVALRCDPISGHVSLFWYQQALGQGPEFLTYFQNEAQLDKSGLPSDRFFAERPEGSVSTLKIQRTQQEDSAVYLCASFTEIYTEAFFGQGTRLTVV.

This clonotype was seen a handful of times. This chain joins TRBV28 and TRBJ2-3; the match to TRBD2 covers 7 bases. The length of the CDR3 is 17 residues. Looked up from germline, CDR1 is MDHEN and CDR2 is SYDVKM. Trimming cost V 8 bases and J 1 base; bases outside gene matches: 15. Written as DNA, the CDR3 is TGTGCCAGCGCCTCCCCCCACGCTAGCGGACGCACAGATACGCAGTATTTT. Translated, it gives CASASPHASGRTDTQYF. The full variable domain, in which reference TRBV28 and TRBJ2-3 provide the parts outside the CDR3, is DVKVTQSSRYLVKRTGEKVFLECVQDMDHENMFWYRQDPGLGLRLIYFSYDVKMKEKGDIPEGYSVSREKKERFSLILESASTNQTSMYLCASASPHASGRTDTQYFGPGTRLTVL.

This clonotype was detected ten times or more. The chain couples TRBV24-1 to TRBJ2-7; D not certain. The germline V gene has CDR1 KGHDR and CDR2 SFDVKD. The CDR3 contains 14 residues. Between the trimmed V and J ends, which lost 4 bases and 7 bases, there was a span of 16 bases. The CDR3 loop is CATSDPRTEPEQYF. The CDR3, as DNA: TGTGCCACCAGTGACCCTCGGACGGAGCCAGAGCAGTACTTC.

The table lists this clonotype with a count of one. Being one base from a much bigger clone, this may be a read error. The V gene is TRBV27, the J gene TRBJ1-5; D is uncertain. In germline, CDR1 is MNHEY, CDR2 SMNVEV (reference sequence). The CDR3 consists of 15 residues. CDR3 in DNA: TGTGCCAGCAGTTTATATACGGGTAGCATTCAGCCCCAGCATTTT. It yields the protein CASSLYTGSIQPQHF.

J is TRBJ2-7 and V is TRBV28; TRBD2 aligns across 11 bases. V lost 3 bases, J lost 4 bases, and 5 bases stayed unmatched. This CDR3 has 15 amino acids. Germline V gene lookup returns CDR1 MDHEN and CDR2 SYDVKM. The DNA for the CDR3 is TGTGCCAGCAGTTTTAGAACTAGCGGGAGTTACGAGCAGTACTTC. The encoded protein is CASSFRTSGSYEQYF.

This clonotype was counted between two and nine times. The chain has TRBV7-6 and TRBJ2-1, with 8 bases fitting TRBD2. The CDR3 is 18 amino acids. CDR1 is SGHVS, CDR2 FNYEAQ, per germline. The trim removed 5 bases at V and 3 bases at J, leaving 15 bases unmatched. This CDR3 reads CASSLRLAGKEGYNEQFF. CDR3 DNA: TGTGCCAGCAGCCTCAGGCTAGCGGGTAAAGAGGGCTACAATGAGCAGTTCTTC. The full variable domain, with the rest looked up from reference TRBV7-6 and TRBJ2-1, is GAGVSQSPRYKVTKRGQDVALRCDPISGHVSLYWYRQALGQGPEFLTYFNYEAQQDKSGLPNDRFSAERPEGSISTLTIQRTEQRDSAMYRCASSLRLAGKEGYNEQFFGPGTRLTVL.

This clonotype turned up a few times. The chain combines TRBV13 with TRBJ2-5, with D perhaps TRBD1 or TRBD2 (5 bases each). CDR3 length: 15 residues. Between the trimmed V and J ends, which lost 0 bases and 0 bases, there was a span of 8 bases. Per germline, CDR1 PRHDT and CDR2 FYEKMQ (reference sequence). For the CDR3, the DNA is TGTGCCAGCAGCTTAGGACGGGGACACCAAGAGACCCAGTACTTC. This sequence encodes CASSLGRGHQETQYF.

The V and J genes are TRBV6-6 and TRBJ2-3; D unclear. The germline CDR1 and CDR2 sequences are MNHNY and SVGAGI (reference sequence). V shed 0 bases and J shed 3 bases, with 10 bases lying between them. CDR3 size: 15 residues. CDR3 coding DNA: TGTGCCAGCAGTTACTCGAACGTGAGGACAGATACGCAGTATTTT. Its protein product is CASSYSNVRTDTQYF.

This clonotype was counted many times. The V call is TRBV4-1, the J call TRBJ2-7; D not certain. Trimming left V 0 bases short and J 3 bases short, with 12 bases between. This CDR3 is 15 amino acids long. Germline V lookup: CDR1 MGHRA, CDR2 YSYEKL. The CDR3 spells CASSQDRDEFYEQYF. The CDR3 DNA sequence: TGCGCCAGCAGCCAAGATCGCGATGAATTCTACGAGCAGTACTTC.

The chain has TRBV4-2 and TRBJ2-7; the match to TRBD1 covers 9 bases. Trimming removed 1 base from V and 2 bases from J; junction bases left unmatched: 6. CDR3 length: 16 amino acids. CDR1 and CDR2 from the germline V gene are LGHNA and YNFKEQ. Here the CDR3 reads CASSQGTGQGPYEQYF. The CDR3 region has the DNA TGTGCCAGCAGCCAAGGGACGGGACAGGGACCCTACGAGCAGTACTTC.

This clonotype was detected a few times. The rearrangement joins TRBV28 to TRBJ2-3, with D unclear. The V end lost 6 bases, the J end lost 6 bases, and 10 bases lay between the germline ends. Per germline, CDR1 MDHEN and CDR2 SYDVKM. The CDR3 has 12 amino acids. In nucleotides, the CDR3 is TGTGCCAGCAGCACGGGCTCCGATACGCAGTATTTT. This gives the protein CASSTGSDTQYF.

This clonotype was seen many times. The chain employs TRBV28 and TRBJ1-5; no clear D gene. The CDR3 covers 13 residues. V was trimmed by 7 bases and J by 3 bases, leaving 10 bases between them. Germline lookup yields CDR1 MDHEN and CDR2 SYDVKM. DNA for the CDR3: TGTGCCAGCATCACATCCCCCAATCAGCCCCAGCATTTT. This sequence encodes CASITSPNQPQHF.